This T cell receptor beta chain was documented in a study of T cell responses to AZD1222 COVID-19 vaccine. Study outcomes and limitations: The donor cohort was predominantly white British with a female majority, and clonal diversity may have been underestimated. The peak T cell response came first, and repertoires were sampled only after it.

Method: immunoSEQ multiplex PCR; TCRdb's copy keeps in-frame clones and lacks some. Of about 130,000 clones detected, about 86% appear once; the ten largest clones hold roughly 12%. V lost 2 bases and J lost 8, with 13 bases in between. Germline V gene sequence: CDR1 SGDLS, CDR2 YYNGEE. The CDR3 contains 14 residues. To note about this clone: Antigen unknown.

The receptor's source is an adult in good health. The rearrangement links TRBV9 to TRBJ1-4; tentative D call: TRBD1 (6 bases). The sample consisted of peripheral blood, taken on day 0 of AZD1222 vaccination. The CDR3 loop is CASSVGGRKEKLFF. The DNA for the CDR3 is TGTGCCAGCAGCGTTGGGGGGCGTAAAGAAAAACTGTTTTTT.